These T cell receptor beta chains were read from a single sample in a study of shared clonotypes between healthy human individuals. Produced via immunoSEQ multiplex PCR; TCRdb's table is partial and in-frame only. The sample consists of 2.3 million or so clones, 85% to 95% of them appearing once. The source material was naive CD4+ T cells from PBMCs. All receptors derive from a man aged 18 to 30 in good health. Some clones in this sample may be carry-over from other donors' samples. CDR3s include the opening cysteine and the closing phenylalanine or tryptophan. Fields, in order: clone size, D gene, J gene, V gene, CDR3 DNA, CDR3 protein. D genes are given only for firm matches. Size values are once, few and many counts, or a class for expanded clones, and some rows have none.

clone size: once; D gene: TRBD1; J gene: TRBJ1-1; V gene: TRBV5-1; CDR3 DNA: TGCGCCAGCAGCTGGGGACAGGGGACAGGCCAAGCTTTCTTT; CDR3 protein: CASSWGQGTGQAFF
clone size: .; D gene: .; J gene: TRBJ1-1; V gene: TRBV10-3; CDR3 DNA: TGTGCCACCAAGGGGGGGGGCACTGAAGCTTTCTTT; CDR3 protein: CATKGGGTEAFF
clone size: .; D gene: TRBD1; J gene: TRBJ1-4; V gene: TRBV5-1; CDR3 DNA: TGCGCCAGCAGCGGGGGACAGCCTTTTAATGAAAAACTGTTTTTT; CDR3 protein: CASSGGQPFNEKLFF
clone size: .; D gene: .; J gene: TRBJ2-2; V gene: TRBV4-1; CDR3 DNA: TGCGCCAGCAGCCAAGAACAGAGGGGCGACAGGCGGGAGCTGTTTTTT; CDR3 protein: CASSQEQRGDRRELFF
clone size: .; D gene: .; J gene: TRBJ2-5; V gene: TRBV7-8; CDR3 DNA: TGTGCCAGCAGCCCTCCGATCCAAGAGACCCAGTACTTC; CDR3 protein: CASSPPIQETQYF
clone size: .; D gene: .; J gene: TRBJ2-4; V gene: TRBV4-3; CDR3 DNA: TGCGCCAGCAGCCAAGGGTGGCGGAAAAACATTCAGTACTTC; CDR3 protein: CASSQGWRKNIQYF
clone size: .; D gene: TRBD1; J gene: TRBJ1-1; V gene: TRBV9; CDR3 DNA: TGTGCCAGCAGCATCGCGGGACAGCCGGGTACTGAAGCTTTCTTT; CDR3 protein: CASSIAGQPGTEAFF
clone size: .; D gene: .; J gene: TRBJ1-1; V gene: TRBV6-5; CDR3 DNA: TGTGCCAGCAGTTACTCGAGACCGGGGGGACCCACTGAAGCTTTCTTT; CDR3 protein: CASSYSRPGGPTEAFF
clone size: few; D gene: .; J gene: TRBJ1-5; V gene: TRBV6-5; CDR3 DNA: TGTGCCAGCAGTTCCGACTCGGCGGAGCCCCAGCATTTT; CDR3 protein: CASSSDSAEPQHF
clone size: few; D gene: .; J gene: TRBJ1-1; V gene: TRBV30; CDR3 DNA: TGTGCCTGGGCGACGGACTATGAAGCTTTCTTT; CDR3 protein: CAWATDYEAFF
clone size: .; D gene: .; J gene: TRBJ2-1; V gene: TRBV28; CDR3 DNA: TGTGCCAGCAGAGAATTGAGGTCCTACAATGAGCAGTTCTTC; CDR3 protein: CASRELRSYNEQFF
clone size: once; D gene: .; J gene: TRBJ1-5; V gene: TRBV12-2; CDR3 DNA: TGTGCAAGTCGCTTAGCGGGTTGCCAGCCCCAGCATTTT; CDR3 protein: CASRLAGCQPQHF
clone size: .; D gene: .; J gene: TRBJ1-5; V gene: TRBV19; CDR3 DNA: TGTGCCAGTAGTACGGGGAATCAGCCCCAGCATTTT; CDR3 protein: CASSTGNQPQHF
clone size: .; D gene: .; J gene: TRBJ2-2; V gene: TRBV18; CDR3 DNA: TGTGCCAGCTCAACCCGCAGGGACACCGGGGAGCTGTTTTTT; CDR3 protein: CASSTRRDTGELFF
clone size: .; D gene: TRBD2; J gene: TRBJ2-1; V gene: TRBV6-5; CDR3 DNA: TGTGCCAGCAGTTCCCCTCGGACTAGTAGGAATGAGCAGTTCTTC; CDR3 protein: CASSSPRTSRNEQFF
clone size: .; D gene: .; J gene: TRBJ2-1; V gene: TRBV11-1; CDR3 DNA: TGTGCCAGCAGCATCACCCGACTAGGTGAGCAGTTCTTC; CDR3 protein: CASSITRLGEQFF
clone size: .; D gene: TRBD2; J gene: TRBJ2-3; V gene: TRBV7-3; CDR3 DNA: TGTGCCAGCAGCCCCGGTGTCAGCGGGGGGGGAGATACGCAGTATTTT; CDR3 protein: CASSPGVSGGGDTQYF
clone size: .; D gene: TRBD2; J gene: TRBJ2-1; V gene: TRBV7-2; CDR3 DNA: TGTGCCAGCAGCTTTTTTGTTAGCGGGACTTACAATGAGCAGTTCTTC; CDR3 protein: CASSFFVSGTYNEQFF
clone size: once; D gene: .; J gene: TRBJ2-5; V gene: TRBV30; CDR3 DNA: TGTGCCTGGAGTAGGACGGAGGTCAGGCAAGAGACCCAGTACTTC; CDR3 protein: CAWSRTEVRQETQYF
clone size: .; D gene: .; J gene: TRBJ2-7; V gene: TRBV19; CDR3 DNA: TGTGCCAGTAGCTTTACTGACAGGCACTCCTACGAGCAGTACTTC; CDR3 protein: CASSFTDRHSYEQYF
clone size: once; D gene: .; J gene: TRBJ2-5; V gene: TRBV7-6; CDR3 DNA: TGTGCCAGCAGCACCGGGCCCGGCGGGACCCAGTACTTC; CDR3 protein: CASSTGPGGTQYF
clone size: .; D gene: .; J gene: TRBJ1-5; V gene: TRBV7-2; CDR3 DNA: TGTGCCAGCAGCTTTCAACCAAATCAGCCCCAGCATTTT; CDR3 protein: CASSFQPNQPQHF